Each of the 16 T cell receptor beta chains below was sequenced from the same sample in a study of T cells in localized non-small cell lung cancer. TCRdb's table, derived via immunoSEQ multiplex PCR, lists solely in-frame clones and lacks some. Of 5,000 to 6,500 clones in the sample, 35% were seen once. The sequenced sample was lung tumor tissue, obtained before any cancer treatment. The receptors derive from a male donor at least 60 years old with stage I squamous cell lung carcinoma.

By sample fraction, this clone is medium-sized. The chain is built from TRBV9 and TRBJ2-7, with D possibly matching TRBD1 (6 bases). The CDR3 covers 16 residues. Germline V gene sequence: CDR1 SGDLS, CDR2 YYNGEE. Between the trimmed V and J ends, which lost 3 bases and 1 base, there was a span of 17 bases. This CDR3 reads CASSDRVYPHSYEQYF. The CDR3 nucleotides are TGTGCCAGCAGCGACAGGGTCTACCCTCATTCCTACGAGCAGTACTTC.

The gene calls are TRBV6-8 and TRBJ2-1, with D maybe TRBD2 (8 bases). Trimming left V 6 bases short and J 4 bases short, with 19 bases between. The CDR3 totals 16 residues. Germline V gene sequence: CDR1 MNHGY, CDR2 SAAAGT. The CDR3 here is CASRQGSGGEYNEQFF. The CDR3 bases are TGTGCCAGCAGACAGGGGTCCGGGGGGGAATACAATGAGCAGTTCTTC.

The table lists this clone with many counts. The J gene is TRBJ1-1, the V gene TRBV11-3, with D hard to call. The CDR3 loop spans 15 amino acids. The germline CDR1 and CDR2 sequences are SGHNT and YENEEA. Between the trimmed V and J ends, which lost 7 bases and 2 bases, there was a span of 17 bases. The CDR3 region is CASNQLTFSNTEAFF. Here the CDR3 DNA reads TGTGCCAGCAACCAACTAACATTCTCTAACACTGAAGCTTTCTTT.

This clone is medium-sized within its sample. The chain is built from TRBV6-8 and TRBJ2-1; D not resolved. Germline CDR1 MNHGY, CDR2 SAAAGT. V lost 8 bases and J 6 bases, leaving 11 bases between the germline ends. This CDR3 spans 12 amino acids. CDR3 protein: CASVDGLNEQFF. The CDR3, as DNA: TGTGCCAGCGTCGACGGTCTCAATGAGCAGTTCTTC.

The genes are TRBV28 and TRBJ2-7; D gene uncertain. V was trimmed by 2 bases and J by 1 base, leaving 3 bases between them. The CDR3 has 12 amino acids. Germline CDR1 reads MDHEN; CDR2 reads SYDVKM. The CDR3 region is CASSLKSYEQYF. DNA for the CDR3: TGTGCCAGCAGTTTAAAGTCCTACGAGCAGTACTTC.

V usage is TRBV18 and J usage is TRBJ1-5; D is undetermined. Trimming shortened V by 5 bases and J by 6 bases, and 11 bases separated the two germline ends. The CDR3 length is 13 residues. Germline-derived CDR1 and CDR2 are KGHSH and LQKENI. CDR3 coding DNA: TGTGCCAGCTCAACCGGGGAGGGTCAGCCCCAGCATTTT. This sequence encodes CASSTGEGQPQHF.

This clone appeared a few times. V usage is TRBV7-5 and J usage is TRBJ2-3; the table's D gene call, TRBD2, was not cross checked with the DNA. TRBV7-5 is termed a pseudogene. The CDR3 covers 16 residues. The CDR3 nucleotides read TGTGCCAGCAGCTTGGAACTAGCGGGGGGCCGAGATACGCAGTATTTT. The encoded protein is CASSLELAGGRDTQYF.

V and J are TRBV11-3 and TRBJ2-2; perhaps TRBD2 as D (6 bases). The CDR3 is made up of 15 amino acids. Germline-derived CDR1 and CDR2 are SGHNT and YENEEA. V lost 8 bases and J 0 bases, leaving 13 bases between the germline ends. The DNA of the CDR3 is TGTGCCAGCGGAAGTAGCGGAGCGAACACCGGGGAGCTGTTTTTT. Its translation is CASGSSGANTGELFF.

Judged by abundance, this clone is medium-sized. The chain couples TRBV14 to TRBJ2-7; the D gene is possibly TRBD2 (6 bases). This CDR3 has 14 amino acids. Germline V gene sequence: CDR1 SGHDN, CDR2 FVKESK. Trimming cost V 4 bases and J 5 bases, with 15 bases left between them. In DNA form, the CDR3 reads TGTGCCAGCAGCCCCCTCGAGGGGAGGAACGAGCAGTACTTC. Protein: CASSPLEGRNEQYF. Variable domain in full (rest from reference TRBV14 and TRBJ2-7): EAGVTQFPSHSVIEKGQTVTLRCDPISGHDNLYWYRRVMGKEIKFLLHFVKESKQDESGMPNNRFLAERTGGTYSTLKVQPAELEDSGVYFCASSPLEGRNEQYFGPGTRLTVT.

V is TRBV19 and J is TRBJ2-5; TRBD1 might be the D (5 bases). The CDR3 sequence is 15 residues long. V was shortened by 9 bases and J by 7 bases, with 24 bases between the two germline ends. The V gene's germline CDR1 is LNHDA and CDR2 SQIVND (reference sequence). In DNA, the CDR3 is TGTGCCAGCAGACCCTTTCCTGGTGGGGCGGCGACCCAGTACTTC. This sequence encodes CASRPFPGGAATQYF. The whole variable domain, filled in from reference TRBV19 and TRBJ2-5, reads DGGITQSPKYLFRKEGQNVTLSCEQNLNHDAMYWYRQDPGQGLRLIYYSQIVNDFQKGDIAEGYSVSREKKESFPLTVTSAQKNPTAFYLCASRPFPGGAATQYFGPGTRLLVL.

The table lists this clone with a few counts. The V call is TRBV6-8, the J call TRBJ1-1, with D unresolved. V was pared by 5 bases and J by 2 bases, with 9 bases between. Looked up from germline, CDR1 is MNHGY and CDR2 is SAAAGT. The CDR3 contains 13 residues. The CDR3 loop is CASSPTGNTEAFF. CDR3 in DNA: TGTGCCAGCAGTCCGACGGGAAACACTGAAGCTTTCTTT.

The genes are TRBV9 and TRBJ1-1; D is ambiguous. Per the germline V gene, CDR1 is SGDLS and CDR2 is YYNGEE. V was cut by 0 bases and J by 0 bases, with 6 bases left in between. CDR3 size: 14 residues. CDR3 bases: TGTGCCAGCAGCGTAGTTGAGGTGAACACTGAAGCTTTCTTT. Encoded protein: CASSVVEVNTEAFF.

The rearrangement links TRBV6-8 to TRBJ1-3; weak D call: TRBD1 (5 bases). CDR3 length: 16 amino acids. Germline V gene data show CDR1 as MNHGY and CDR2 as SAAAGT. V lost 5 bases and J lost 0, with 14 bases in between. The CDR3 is CASSGRAGHSGNTIYF. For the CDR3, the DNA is TGTGCCAGCAGTGGCCGGGCAGGACACTCTGGAAACACCATATATTTT.

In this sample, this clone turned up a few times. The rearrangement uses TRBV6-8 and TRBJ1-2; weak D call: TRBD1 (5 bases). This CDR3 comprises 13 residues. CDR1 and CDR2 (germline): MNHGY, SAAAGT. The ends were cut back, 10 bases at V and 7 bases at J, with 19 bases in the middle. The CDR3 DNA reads TGTGCCACCGCAGGGTTGTTTGAGAGTGGCTACACCTTC. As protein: CATAGLFESGYTF.

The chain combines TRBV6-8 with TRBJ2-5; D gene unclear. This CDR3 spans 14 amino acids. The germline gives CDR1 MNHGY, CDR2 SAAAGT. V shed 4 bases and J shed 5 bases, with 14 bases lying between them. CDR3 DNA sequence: TGTGCCAGCAGTTTCGCAGGTTCACGGGAGACCCAGTACTTC. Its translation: CASSFAGSRETQYF.

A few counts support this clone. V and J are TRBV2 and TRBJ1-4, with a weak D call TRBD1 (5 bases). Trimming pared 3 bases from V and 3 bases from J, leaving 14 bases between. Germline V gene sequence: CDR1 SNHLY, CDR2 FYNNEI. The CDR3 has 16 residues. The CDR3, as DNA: TGTGCCAGCAGTGAGTGGGGGTTGGCCGCTAATGAAAAACTGTTTTTT. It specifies CASSEWGLAANEKLFF.